The entry below gives a single TCR beta chain sequence along with its context. Profiling relied on immunoSEQ multiplex PCR, and the TCRdb table lists in-frame clones only, not all of them. The sample yields around 260,000 clones, about 90% seen once. This CDR3 contains 12 residues. The germline V and J ends were trimmed by 3 bases and 9 bases, with 12 bases remaining between them. Germline V gene lookup returns CDR1 SGHDT and CDR2 YYEEEE. This record comes from a study of blood T cell repertoires in COVID-19. Across the study: COVID-19 samples, acute and convalescent, were from the United States, Italy and Spain.

What was sequenced was peripheral blood. This TCR was recovered from a woman in her 70s with COVID-19, enrolled during active disease. The chain couples TRBV5-6 to TRBJ2-5; D unresolved. CDR3 sequence (DNA): TGTGCCAGCAGCTCGGCGGTTTCGTCCCAGTACTTC. Protein sequence: CASSSAVSSQYF.